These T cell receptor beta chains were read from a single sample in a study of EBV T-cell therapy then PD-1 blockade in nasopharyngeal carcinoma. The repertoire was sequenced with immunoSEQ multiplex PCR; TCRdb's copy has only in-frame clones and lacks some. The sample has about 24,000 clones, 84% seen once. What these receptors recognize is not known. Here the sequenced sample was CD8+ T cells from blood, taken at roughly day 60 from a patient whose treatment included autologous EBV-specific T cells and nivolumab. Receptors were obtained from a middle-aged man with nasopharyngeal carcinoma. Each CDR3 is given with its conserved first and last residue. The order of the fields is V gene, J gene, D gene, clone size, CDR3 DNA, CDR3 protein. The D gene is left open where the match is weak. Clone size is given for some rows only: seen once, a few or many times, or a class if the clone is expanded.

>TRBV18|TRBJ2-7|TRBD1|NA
TGTGCCAGCTCAACCAGGGGGCCCTACGAGCAGTACTTC
CASSTRGPYEQYF
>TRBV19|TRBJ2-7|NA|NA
TGTGCCAGTTCCTTGGGCGGGAAAAACGAGCAGTACTTC
CASSLGGKNEQYF
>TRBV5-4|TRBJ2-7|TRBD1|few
TGTGCCAGCTCTAGGGACAGCCTTTACGAGCAGTACTTC
CASSRDSLYEQYF
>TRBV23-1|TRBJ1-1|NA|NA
TGCGCCAGCAGTGGGACCGAAGAAGCTTTCTTT
CASSGTEEAFF
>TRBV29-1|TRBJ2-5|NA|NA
TGCAGCGTTGACCTTGGGGGGGAGACCCAGTACTTC
CSVDLGGETQYF
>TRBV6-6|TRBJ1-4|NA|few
TGTGCCAGCAGCTACAACACAGAAGGTGAAAAACTGTTTTTT
CASSYNTEGEKLFF
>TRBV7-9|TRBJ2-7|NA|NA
TGTGCCAGCAGCTCCAGCGCTTCCTACGAGCAGTACTTC
CASSSSASYEQYF
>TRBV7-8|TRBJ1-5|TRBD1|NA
TGTGCCAGCAGCTCGACAGGGGGCAATCAGCCCCAGCATTTT
CASSSTGGNQPQHF
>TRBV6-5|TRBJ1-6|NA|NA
TGTGCCAGCAAGGAGTCCAGGGAGAATTCACCCCTCCACTTT
CASKESRENSPLHF
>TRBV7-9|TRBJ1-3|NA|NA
TGTGCCAGCGGGCTTTTAAGGACTGGAAACACCATATATTTT
CASGLLRTGNTIYF
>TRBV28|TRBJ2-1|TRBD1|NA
TGTGCCAGCAGTTTATTTAGACAGGGGGACAATGAGCAGTTCTTC
CASSLFRQGDNEQFF
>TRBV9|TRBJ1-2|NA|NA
TGTGCCAGCAGCGATCAAGGAGGGGGCTATGGCTACACCTTC
CASSDQGGGYGYTF
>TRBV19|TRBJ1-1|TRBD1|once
TGTGCCAGTAAGGTTAGGGGGCGATTGAACACTGAAGCTTTCTTT
CASKVRGRLNTEAFF
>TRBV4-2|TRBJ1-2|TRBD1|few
TGTGCCAGCAGCCAAGGAAGTGTGACAGGGCTCTTCTATGGCTACACCTTC
CASSQGSVTGLFYGYTF
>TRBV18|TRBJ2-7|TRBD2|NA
TGTGCCAGCTCACCACGGGGGGGAGACGAGCAGTACTTC
CASSPRGGDEQYF
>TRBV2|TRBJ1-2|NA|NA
TGTGCCAGCAGTGAGCCCTATCGGACAGACGACTATGGCTACACCTTC
CASSEPYRTDDYGYTF
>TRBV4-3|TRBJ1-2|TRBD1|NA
TGCGCCAGCAGCCACGTGGGACAGCCTCGGGTCGATGGCTACACCTTC
CASSHVGQPRVDGYTF
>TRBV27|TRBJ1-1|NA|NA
TGTGCCAGCAGTTTTTTAAAGGGTGGCATGAACACTGAAGCTTTCTTT
CASSFLKGGMNTEAFF
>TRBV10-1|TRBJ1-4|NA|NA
TGCGCCAGCAGTGACACGGGGGTACCAGGGCTAAATGAAAAACTGTTTTTT
CASSDTGVPGLNEKLFF
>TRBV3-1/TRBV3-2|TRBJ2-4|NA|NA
TGTGCCAGCAGCCAGAGAGACATTCAGTACTTC
CASSQRDIQYF
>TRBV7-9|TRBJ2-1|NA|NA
TGTGCCAGCAGCCTTTCAGGGACCTACAATGAGCAGTTCTTC
CASSLSGTYNEQFF
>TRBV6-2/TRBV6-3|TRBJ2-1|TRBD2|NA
TGTGCCAGCAGTATATCTAGAACTAGCGGGGTTAGTGAGCAGTTCTTC
CASSISRTSGVSEQFF
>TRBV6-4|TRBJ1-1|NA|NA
TGTGCCAGCAGTGACTCGAGCCTAGGGACGGAAGCTTTCTTT
CASSDSSLGTEAFF
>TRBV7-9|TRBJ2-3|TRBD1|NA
TGTGCCAGCAGACCCCCGGGACAGGCGGGGGATACGCAGTATTTT
CASRPPGQAGDTQYF
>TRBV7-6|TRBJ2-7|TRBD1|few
TGTGCCAGCAGCTTAGATCCGACAGGGAACTACGAGCAGTACTTC
CASSLDPTGNYEQYF
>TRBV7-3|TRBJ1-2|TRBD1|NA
TGTGCCAGCAGCCCGACAGGGAGAAACTATGGCTACACCTTC
CASSPTGRNYGYTF
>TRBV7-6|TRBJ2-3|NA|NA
TGTGCCAGCAGCTTATTTCAAGATACGCAGTATTTT
CASSLFQDTQYF
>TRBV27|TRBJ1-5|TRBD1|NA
TGTGCCAGCAGTGATACGGGACAGACCGGCCCGTACAATCAGCCCCAGCATTTT
CASSDTGQTGPYNQPQHF
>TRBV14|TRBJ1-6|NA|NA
TGTGCCAGCAGCCAAGGTATGGGGGTGCTCGATAATTCACCCCTCCACTTT
CASSQGMGVLDNSPLHF
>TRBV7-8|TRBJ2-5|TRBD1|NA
TGTGCCAGCAGCATGGCAGGGGGCGCAGGGGAGACCCAGTACTTC
CASSMAGGAGETQYF
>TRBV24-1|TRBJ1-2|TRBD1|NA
TGTGCCACCAGTGAAACGACAGGGATCCCCTATGGCTACACCTTC
CATSETTGIPYGYTF
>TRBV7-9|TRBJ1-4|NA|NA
TGTGCCAGCAGCGGACGACAGGCAACTAATGAAAAACTGTTTTTT
CASSGRQATNEKLFF
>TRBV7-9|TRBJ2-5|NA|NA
TGTGCCAGCAGGTCACCGGGACACCAAGAGACCCAGTACTTC
CASRSPGHQETQYF
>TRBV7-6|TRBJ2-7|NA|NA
TGTGCCAGCAGCTTAGGGCTCGAGCAGTACTTC
CASSLGLEQYF
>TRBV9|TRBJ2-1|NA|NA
TGTGCCAGCAGCGTAGGTGGGGGATCCTACAATGAGCAGTTCTTC
CASSVGGGSYNEQFF
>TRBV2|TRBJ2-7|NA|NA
TGTGCCAGCAGCGGAGATTACGAGCAGTACTTC
CASSGDYEQYF
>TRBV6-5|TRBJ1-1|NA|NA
TGTGCCAGCAGTTACTCTGGCCATAACACTGAAGCTTTCTTT
CASSYSGHNTEAFF
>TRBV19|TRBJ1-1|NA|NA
TGTGCCAGTAGTATCACCTTGAGGGACACTGAAGCTTTCTTT
CASSITLRDTEAFF
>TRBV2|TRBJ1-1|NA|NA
TGTGCCAGCCCTGGGTCTCCCCGGAGGGACACTGAAGCTTTCTTT
CASPGSPRRDTEAFF
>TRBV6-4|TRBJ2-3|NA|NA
TGTGCCAGCAGTGAGGGTGGTGGCACAGATACGCAGTATTTT
CASSEGGGTDTQYF
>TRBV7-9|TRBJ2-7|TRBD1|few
TGTGCCAGCAGCCATCGGGACAGCGCCTACGAGCAGTACTTC
CASSHRDSAYEQYF
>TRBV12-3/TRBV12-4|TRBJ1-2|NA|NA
TGTGCCAGCAGTTTAGGGCAGGGGTACGGCTACACCTTC
CASSLGQGYGYTF
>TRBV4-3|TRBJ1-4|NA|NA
TGCGCCAGCAGCAAAACGCAGGGGACCCGGGATGAAAAACTGTTTTTT
CASSKTQGTRDEKLFF
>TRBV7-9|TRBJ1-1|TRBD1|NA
TGTGCCAGCAGGACACAGGGGGCGGTCACTGAAGCTTTCTTT
CASRTQGAVTEAFF
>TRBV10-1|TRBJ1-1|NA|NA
TGCGCCAGTGAGGGGGACACCGACACTGAAGCTTTCTTT
CASEGDTDTEAFF
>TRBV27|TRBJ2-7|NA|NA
TGTGCCAGCAGTGGGACCGGCGGGGGCCGTTTCGGCGAGCAGTACTTC
CASSGTGGGRFGEQYF
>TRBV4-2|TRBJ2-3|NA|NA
TGTGCCAGCAGCCAAGATTCGGGGGCCACAGATACGCAGTATTTT
CASSQDSGATDTQYF
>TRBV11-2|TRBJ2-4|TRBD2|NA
TGTGCCAGCAGCTCGCCTAGCGGGGGTACCAAAAACATTCAGTACTTC
CASSSPSGGTKNIQYF
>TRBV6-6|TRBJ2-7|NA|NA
TGTGCCAGCACTGACAGCTACGAGCAGTACTTC
CASTDSYEQYF
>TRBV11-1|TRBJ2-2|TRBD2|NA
TGTGCCAGCAGTCCTAGCGGGGGGGACACCGGGGAGCTGTTTTTT
CASSPSGGDTGELFF
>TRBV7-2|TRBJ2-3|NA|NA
TGTGCCAGCAGCTTAGCGGCGGCAAGCACAGATACGCAGTATTTT
CASSLAAASTDTQYF
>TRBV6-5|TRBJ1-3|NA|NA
TGTGCCAGCAGTTACTCGCGGCCGTACTCTGGAAACACCATATATTTT
CASSYSRPYSGNTIYF
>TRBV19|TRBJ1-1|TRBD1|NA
TGTGCCAGTAGTAAAAAAAAACCGGGACAGGGGAACACTGAAGCTTTCTTT
CASSKKKPGQGNTEAFF